This T cell receptor beta chain was sequenced in a study of blood T cells in healthy people across ages. The authors ran a second PCR of 7 to 11 cycles using a sample-barcoded 5' primer and a J-beta primer mix. One entry per CDR3 protein results from TCRdb running MiXCR on the 5' RACE reads. Of around 800,000 distinct CDR3 sequences listed, roughly 44% are singletons. This clonotype came up a few times. Its antigen remains unidentified. Study-level points and caveats: More naive CD4+ cells and higher diversity marked long-lived donors relative to aged donors. Roughly linearly, TCR beta diversity per million T cells fell as age increased.

Those donating, healthy Caucasian individuals from Russia, were aged 6 to 90. At least 6.5 million PBMCs were isolated per sample. This sequence originates from a man between 60 and 75 years old in good health. What was sequenced was blood.

The CDR3 loop is CASSQDPGGVETQYF. The CDR3 DNA follows: TGTGCCAGCAGCCAAGATCCCGGGGGGGTGGAGACCCAGTACTTC. The chain is built from TRBV3-1 and TRBJ2-5, with 8 positions matching TRBD2. J gave up 5 bases and V 0 bases, and 5 bases lay outside the gene matches. The CDR3 contains 15 residues. The germline gives CDR1 LGHDT, CDR2 YNNKEL (reference sequence).